The 3 T cell receptor beta chains in this list originate from one sample, sequenced in a study of response to subunit inactivated influenza vaccine. TCRdb passed the RT-PCR reads through MiXCR, listing each CDR3 protein once. The table has approximately 680,000 distinct CDR3 sequences, approximately 14% seen once. The sequencing here drew on PBMCs from blood, taken about 11 days after vaccination. The origin of the receptors is a man aged 45 to 65 who received an inactivated influenza vaccine.

The chain's CDR3 is CASSGSSSETQYF. DNA of the CDR3: TGCGCCAGCAGCGGGAGTAGTTCGGAGACCCAGTACTTC. The rearrangement uses TRBV5-1 and TRBJ2-5, with D possibly matching TRBD2 (5 bases). This CDR3 is built from 13 residues. The V and J ends lost 4 bases and 5 bases respectively, with 12 bases between them. Germline CDR1 is SGHRS and CDR2 is YFSETQ. Full variable domain (remainder filled in from reference TRBV5-1 and TRBJ2-5): KAGVTQTPRYLIKTRGQQVTLSCSPISGHRSVSWYQQTPGQGLQFLFEYFSETQRNKGNFPGRFSGRQFSNSRSEMNVSTLELGDSALYLCASSGSSSETQYFGPGTRLLVL.

This clonotype was seen repeatedly, ten times or more. The chain combines TRBV10-3 with TRBJ2-7; 10 bases are a match to TRBD2. The CDR3 is 15 residues long. From germline, CDR1 is ENHRY and CDR2 SYGVKD. Germline trimming cut 2 bases from V and 3 bases from J; bases unmatched to any gene: 4. DNA for the CDR3: TGTGCCATCAGTGAGCCGGGACTAGCGAGCTACGAGCAGTACTTC. This codes for CAISEPGLASYEQYF.

The chain couples TRBV5-4 to TRBJ2-3, with 13 positions matching TRBD2. Germline trimming cut 0 bases from V and 4 bases from J; bases unmatched to any gene: 5. The germline V gene has CDR1 SGHNT and CDR2 YYREEE (reference sequence). This CDR3 region has 17 residues. The DNA of the CDR3 is TGTGCCAGCAGCTTGGAGGGACTAGCGGGGAGGTCAGATACGCAGTATTTT. Its translation is CASSLEGLAGRSDTQYF.